One and the same sample provided the 20 T cell receptor beta chains below, sequenced in a study of CD8 T cells in Susac syndrome. Roughly 0.5 to 1 ug RNA was reverse transcribed with random hexamers. TCRdb analysed the immunoSEQ multiplex PCR reads with MiXCR anew, one entry per CDR3 protein. The sample has about 180,000 distinct CDR3 sequences, around 94% seen once. The sample consisted of CD4+ T cells from PBMCs. The source of these receptors is a human donor with Susac syndrome.

This clonotype was recorded once. The gene calls are TRBV7-2 and TRBJ1-2; D is undetermined. CDR1 is SGHTA and CDR2 is FQGNSA in the germline V gene. This CDR3 has 15 residues. Trimming left V 5 bases short and J 2 bases short, with 15 bases between. This CDR3 is CASSPPEAQNYGYTF. The CDR3 region has the DNA TGTGCCAGCAGCCCCCCAGAGGCACAAAACTATGGCTACACCTTC.

A word on this clonotype: The junction departs from germline at one end; a sequencing error may be responsible. The chain employs TRBV3-1 and TRBJ2-5, with 12 bases aligning to TRBD2. CDR3 length: 15 amino acids. Germline V gene sequence: CDR1 LGHDT, CDR2 YNNKEL (reference sequence). CDR3 region: CANSPLAGGQETQYF. Here the CDR3 DNA reads TGTGCCAACAGCCCTCTAGCGGGGGGGCAAGAGACCCAGTACTTC.

V gene TRBV12-3 or TRBV12-4 combines with J gene TRBJ2-2, with 8 bases fitting TRBD2. V lost 6 bases and J lost 1; bases outside the gene matches: 13. This CDR3 region has 18 residues. The CDR3 region has the DNA TGTGCCAGCAGCCAAAGGGTTGCGGGGGGCCGGAACACCGGGGAGCTGTTTTTT. This sequence encodes CASSQRVAGGRNTGELFF.

This chain uses TRBV6-5 with TRBJ2-2; 9 bases agree with TRBD1. This CDR3 has 15 residues. V dropped 5 bases and J dropped 5; count of bases not matched to a gene: 6. The germline gives CDR1 MNHEY, CDR2 SVGAGI. The CDR3, as DNA: TGTGCCAGCAGTCGACAGGGGGTCGTTACCGGGGAGCTGTTTTTT. It specifies CASSRQGVVTGELFF.

The chain couples TRBV5-4 to TRBJ2-1; D unclear. Germline V gene lookup returns CDR1 SGHNT and CDR2 YYREEE (reference sequence). V lost 0 bases to trimming and J lost 8 bases, with 3 bases between them. The CDR3 extends over 11 amino acids. The CDR3 DNA reads TGTGCCAGCAGCTTGGAACATGAGCAGTTCTTC. It specifies CASSLEHEQFF.

The chain employs TRBV14 and TRBJ2-1; 10 bases agree with TRBD2. In germline, CDR1 is SGHDN, CDR2 FVKESK. V shed 1 base and J 4 bases; nucleotides not matched to a gene: 4. This CDR3 comprises 16 residues. CDR3 bases: TGTGCCAGCAGCCAAGCTAGCGGGGGAATATACAATGAGCAGTTCTTC. Translated, it gives CASSQASGGIYNEQFF.

CDR3 in amino acids: CASSGPSRRYTF. CDR3 nucleotides: TGTGCCAGCTCCGGGCCTTCAAGGCGCTACACCTTC. This chain connects TRBV12-3 or TRBV12-4 to TRBJ1-2, with D unresolved. With 8 bases removed from V and 9 bases from J, the gap between germline ends came to 16 bases. CDR3 length equals 12 residues.

This chain uses TRBV20-1 with TRBJ2-5; unclear D gene. Trimming took 2 bases from V and 1 from J, leaving 5 bases between them. The CDR3 runs to 12 residues. Germline-derived CDR1 and CDR2 are DFQATT and SNEGSKA (reference sequence). CDR3 sequence: CSARQTQETQYF. The CDR3 DNA reads TGCAGTGCTAGACAAACCCAAGAGACCCAGTACTTC.

The rearrangement joins TRBV24-1 to TRBJ2-3, with a possible D match to TRBD1 (5 bases). The germline gives CDR1 KGHDR, CDR2 SFDVKD. The CDR3 runs to 15 residues. Trimming pared 2 bases from V and 2 bases from J, leaving 10 bases between. The DNA for the CDR3 is TGTGCCACCAGTGATTCCCCAGGGAACACAGATACGCAGTATTTT. Translating it yields CATSDSPGNTDTQYF.

The chain links TRBV20-1 to TRBJ1-6; 8 bases agree with TRBD1. CDR3 length: 17 amino acids. Germline V gene data show CDR1 as DFQATT and CDR2 as SNEGSKA (reference sequence). J gave up 0 bases and V 0 bases, and 4 bases lay outside the gene matches. DNA for the CDR3: TGCAGTGCTAGAGACGAAACAGGGGGCTCCTATAATTCACCCCTCCACTTT. It translates to CSARDETGGSYNSPLHF.

The chain joins TRBV29-1 to TRBJ2-2, with 10 bases that match TRBD1. The CDR3 spans 15 residues. With V trimmed by 4 bases and J by 3 bases, 5 bases remained unmatched. The germline gives CDR1 SQVTM, CDR2 ANQGSEA. In DNA form, the CDR3 reads TGCAGCGTTGGCCCGGGACAGGGGTACACCGGGGAGCTGTTTTTT. Translated: CSVGPGQGYTGELFF.

The CDR3 reads CASSESVGTYEQYF. For the CDR3, the DNA is TGTGCCAGCAGTGAATCGGTCGGGACCTACGAGCAGTACTTC. The V gene is TRBV25-1, the J gene TRBJ2-7; D may be TRBD2 (5 bases). The length of the CDR3 is 14 residues. In germline, CDR1 is MGHDK, CDR2 SYGVNS. V lost 1 base, J lost 2 bases, and 9 bases lay in between.

The rearrangement links TRBV30 to TRBJ1-6; D is perhaps TRBD1 (5 bases). The CDR3 extends over 13 amino acids. Germline values: CDR1 GTSNPN, CDR2 SVGIG (reference sequence). Trimming cost V 0 bases and J 8 bases, with 8 bases left between them. The chain's CDR3 is CAWSVGGDSPLHF. In DNA form, the CDR3 reads TGTGCCTGGAGTGTGGGGGGGGATTCACCCCTCCACTTT.

The chain is built from TRBV20-1 and TRBJ1-1, with 8 bases aligning to TRBD1. The length of the CDR3 is 14 residues. The trim removed 1 base at V and 1 base at J, leaving 2 bases unmatched. Germline V gene lookup returns CDR1 DFQATT and CDR2 SNEGSKA (reference sequence). The chain's CDR3 is CSARAGGANTEAFF. The CDR3 DNA sequence: TGCAGTGCTAGAGCAGGGGGCGCGAACACTGAAGCTTTCTTT.

CDR3 coding DNA: TGTGCCAGCAGTTTTCAGGGGGTGGCAGATACGCAGTATTTT. Translation gives CASSFQGVADTQYF. This rearrangement joins TRBV12-3 or TRBV12-4 to TRBJ2-3; 7 nucleotides align to TRBD1. This CDR3 region has 14 residues. V shed 3 bases and J 4 bases; nucleotides not matched to a gene: 4.

This chain joins TRBV30 and TRBJ2-3; D remains ambiguous. Germline CDR1 is GTSNPN and CDR2 is SVGIG (reference sequence). Trimming took off 1 base at V and 3 bases at J, with 5 bases between the two ends. The length of the CDR3 is 12 residues. The DNA for the CDR3 is TGTGCCTGGAGTGCTAATACAGATACGCAGTATTTT. This sequence encodes CAWSANTDTQYF.

V is TRBV12-3 or TRBV12-4 and J is TRBJ1-1; D perhaps matches TRBD1 (5 bases). The CDR3 is 14 amino acids. V was pared by 6 bases and J by 3 bases, with 14 bases between. The CDR3, as DNA: TGTGCCAGCAGGGGATACGGGGCACACACTGAAGCTTTCTTT. It codes for CASRGYGAHTEAFF.

The V gene is TRBV12-3 or TRBV12-4, the J gene TRBJ1-1; no definite D call. Trimming took off 5 bases at V and 5 bases at J, with 15 bases between the two ends. The CDR3 is 14 amino acids. This CDR3 is CASSPPSGWTEAFF. CDR3 nucleotides: TGTGCCAGCAGTCCACCCTCAGGCTGGACTGAAGCTTTCTTT.

This sequence joins TRBV20-1 and TRBJ1-6; D may be TRBD1 (6 bases). Germline V gene lookup returns CDR1 DFQATT and CDR2 SNEGSKA (reference sequence). With 0 bases removed from V and 9 bases from J, the gap between germline ends came to 18 bases. The CDR3 has 16 amino acids. The CDR3 spells CSARDATSGQSSPLHF. DNA for the CDR3: TGCAGTGCTAGAGATGCAACCTCCGGACAGTCTTCACCCCTCCACTTT.

The chain has TRBV19 and TRBJ2-7, with 10 nucleotides matching TRBD2. The trim removed 3 bases at V and 0 bases at J, leaving 11 bases unmatched. Looked up from germline, CDR1 is LNHDA and CDR2 is SQIVND (reference sequence). This CDR3 contains 18 residues. The CDR3 nucleotides read TGTGCCAGTAGTATGGCAGCCAGGACTAGCGGAGACTCCTACGAGCAGTACTTC. Its translation: CASSMAARTSGDSYEQYF. Supplemented by reference TRBV19 and TRBJ2-7, the full variable domain reads DGGITQSPKYLFRKEGQNVTLSCEQNLNHDAMYWYRQDPGQGLRLIYYSQIVNDFQKGDIAEGYSVSREKKESFPLTVTSAQKNPTAFYLCASSMAARTSGDSYEQYFGPGTRLTVT.